A selection of T cell receptor beta chains follows, all from one sample in a study of T cells and Merkel cell carcinoma outcomes. Method: immunoSEQ multiplex PCR; TCRdb's copy keeps in-frame clones and lacks some. This sample has 1,600 or so clones; 80% to 95% occur once, and the top ten carry roughly 3.7%. The specimen was tumor tissue from Merkel cell carcinoma. Receptor source: a human donor with Merkel cell carcinoma. The CDR3 runs from the conserved cysteine through the conserved F or W. Fields, in order: clone size, J gene, V gene, D gene, CDR3 protein, CDR3 DNA. A D gene is named only where the DNA matches it firmly. Size values are once, few and many counts, or a class for expanded clones, and some rows have none.

>-|TRBJ2-1|TRBV23-1|-
CASSHWFGPYNEQFF
TGCGCCAGCAGTCACTGGTTCGGTCCCTACAATGAGCAGTTCTTC
>-|TRBJ2-3|TRBV7-3|-
CASSLEASDTQYF
TGTGCCAGCAGCTTAGAGGCCTCAGATACGCAGTATTTT
>-|TRBJ1-6|TRBV25-1|-
CASSDAGPWGSPLHF
TGTGCCAGCAGTGATGCAGGCCCATGGGGTTCACCCCTCCACTTT
>-|TRBJ2-5|TRBV2|-
CASSGIYQETQYF
TGTGCCAGCAGTGGAATCTACCAAGAGACCCAGTACTTC
>-|TRBJ2-1|TRBV5-5|-
CVSSLRGVEQFF
TGTGTCAGCAGCTTGCGTGGGGTTGAGCAGTTCTTC
>-|TRBJ2-7|TRBV6-6|TRBD2
CASGSSGAGEQYF
TGTGCCAGCGGGTCCAGCGGGGCAGGAGAGCAGTACTTC
>few|TRBJ2-5|TRBV11-2|-
CASSLVGSIQETQYF
TGTGCCAGCAGCTTAGTAGGCAGCATCCAAGAGACCCAGTACTTC
>-|TRBJ1-5|TRBV2|TRBD1
CTSSPGTGGAGSQPQHF
TGTACCAGCAGCCCCGGGACAGGGGGCGCGGGTAGTCAGCCCCAGCATTTT
>-|TRBJ2-7|TRBV5-1|TRBD1
CASSFLQGGSSEQYF
TGCGCCAGCAGCTTTTTACAGGGGGGCTCTAGCGAGCAGTACTTC
>-|TRBJ1-5|TRBV5-8|-
CASSWRQGNQPQHF
TGTGCCAGCAGCTGGAGACAGGGCAATCAGCCCCAGCATTTT
>-|TRBJ1-2|TRBV19|TRBD1
CASKGLGTGYGYTF
TGTGCCAGTAAGGGTTTGGGGACAGGCTATGGCTACACCTTC
>-|TRBJ1-2|TRBV5-1|TRBD1
CASSTTGGADDYTF
TGCGCCAGCAGCACGACAGGGGGCGCAGATGACTACACCTTC
>once|TRBJ2-7|TRBV5-4|-
CASSFRGSYEQYF
TGTGCCAGCAGCTTTAGGGGTAGCTACGAGCAGTACTTC